This is a list of T cell receptor beta chains from one sample in a study of spatial heterogeneity in lung cancer. MiXCR, applied by TCRdb to the 5' RACE reads, yields one record per CDR3 protein. This table holds 49,000 or so distinct CDR3 sequences, 10% to 15% found once. The material was PBMCs, obtained at follow-up. All receptors derive from a male donor with early-stage non-small cell lung cancer. CDR3s include the opening cysteine and the closing phenylalanine or tryptophan. The order of the fields is CDR3 length, V gene, J gene, D gene, clone size, CDR3 protein, CDR3 DNA. The D gene is left open where the match is weak. The size entry is marked missing in some rows and otherwise reads once, few, many or a size class.

20	TRBV27	TRBJ2-7	-	many	CASSHRPRDSETEETYEQYF	TGTGCCAGCAGCCACAGACCGCGGGACAGTGAAACCGAAGAAACCTACGAGCAGTACTTC
17	TRBV9	TRBJ2-3	TRBD2	many	CASSKTSGGASTDTQYF	TGTGCCAGCAGCAAAACTAGCGGGGGAGCTAGCACAGATACGCAGTATTTT
14	TRBV2	TRBJ2-3	-	many	CATRGDSNTDTQYF	TGTGCCACCCGGGGGGACAGTAACACAGATACGCAGTATTTT
17	TRBV5-4	TRBJ2-7	-	-	CVSSSTGARQPPYEQYF	TGTGTCAGCAGCTCCACCGGGGCGAGACAACCCCCCTACGAGCAGTACTTC
14	TRBV5-1	TRBJ1-5	-	few	CASSLGGNHQPQHF	TGCGCCAGCAGCTTGGGTGGGAATCATCAGCCCCAGCATTTT
16	TRBV18	TRBJ2-5	TRBD2	-	CASSPRAGAHQETQYF	TGTGCCAGCTCACCGAGGGCGGGAGCCCACCAAGAGACCCAGTACTTC
15	TRBV7-2	TRBJ1-2	TRBD1	many	CASSAYSQGPTGYTF	TGTGCCAGCAGCGCCTACTCACAGGGGCCCACTGGCTACACCTTC
12	TRBV7-2	TRBJ2-3	-	few	CASSPAAITQYF	TGTGCCAGCAGCCCAGCGGCAATCACGCAGTATTTT
17	TRBV6-6	TRBJ2-5	TRBD2	few	CASSWGRTSGAQETQYF	TGTGCCAGCAGTTGGGGGAGAACTAGCGGGGCCCAAGAGACCCAGTACTTC
13	TRBV6-2/TRBV6-3	TRBJ2-7	-	once	CASTGLTIYEQYF	TGTGCCAGCACTGGTCTTACAATCTACGAGCAGTACTTC
14	TRBV3-1	TRBJ1-1	-	many	CASSQLKTGTEAFF	TGTGCCAGCAGCCAGCTAAAAACAGGGACTGAAGCTTTCTTT
15	TRBV20-1	TRBJ2-7	-	many	CSASPGGGNTYEQYF	TGCAGTGCTAGCCCTGGCGGGGGCAACACCTACGAGCAGTACTTC
16	TRBV9	TRBJ1-6	-	-	CASSLRRTADNSPLHF	TGTGCCAGCAGCTTAAGAAGGACAGCCGATAATTCACCCCTCCACTTT
15	TRBV9	TRBJ2-1	TRBD2	-	CASSVESGGRNEQFF	TGTGCCAGCAGCGTGGAATCGGGGGGACGCAATGAGCAGTTCTTC
13	TRBV29-1	TRBJ2-1	-	many	CSVRSGLDNEQFF	TGCAGCGTTAGGAGCGGCCTCGACAATGAGCAGTTCTTC
15	TRBV12-3/TRBV12-4	TRBJ1-1	-	many	CASMNTVDMNTEAFF	TGTGCCAGCATGAATACGGTCGACATGAACACTGAAGCTTTCTTT
14	TRBV5-1	TRBJ2-1	TRBD2	many	CASSKETSGDEQFF	TGCGCCAGCAGCAAAGAGACTAGCGGGGATGAGCAGTTCTTC
14	TRBV28	TRBJ1-1	-	-	CASSATWGYAEAFF	TGTGCCAGCAGTGCCACTTGGGGTTACGCTGAAGCTTTCTTT
12	TRBV30	TRBJ1-1	-	many	CAWSLPDSLAFF	TGTGCCTGGAGTCTCCCGGACAGCCTAGCTTTCTTT
18	TRBV13	TRBJ1-6	-	many	CASSLRTAPFLYNSPLHF	TGTGCCAGCAGCCTTCGGACAGCACCCTTCCTATATAATTCACCCCTCCACTTT
13	TRBV7-7	TRBJ2-3	-	-	CASSLGGEDTQYF	TGTGCCAGCAGCTTGGGTGGGGAGGATACGCAGTATTTT
15	TRBV23-1	TRBJ2-3	-	many	CASSQIAYRLDTQYF	TGCGCCAGCAGTCAAATCGCATACCGCCTGGATACGCAGTATTTT
14	TRBV7-2	TRBJ1-5	-	many	CASNVGGNGQPQHF	TGTGCCAGCAACGTTGGGGGTAATGGTCAGCCCCAGCATTTT